The T cell receptor (beta chain) described here comes from a study of monozygotic twins with inflammatory bowel disease. TCRdb re-called the 5' RACE reads and catalogs CDR3 proteins one per entry, DNA excluded. This repertoire includes approximately 210,000 distinct CDR3 sequences. Each donor supplied more than 2 ml of blood. Germline values: CDR1 SGHTA, CDR2 FQGNSA. The CDR3 covers 15 residues. Material for sequencing was blood. This rearrangement joins TRBV7-2 to TRBJ2-2; without DNA, the TCRdb call of TRBD1 cannot be checked. This sequence was found in a human donor with ulcerative colitis or Crohn's disease, or a healthy co-twin of an affected twin (not recorded which). CDR3 residues: CASSLGQGYTGELFF.